This record concerns one T cell receptor beta chain sequence. What antigen it recognizes has not been identified. Per-nucleotide qualities are absent, and no much larger clonotype sits a single base away. The germline V gene specifies MDHEN as CDR1 and SYDVKM as CDR2. V loses 4 bases, J loses 3 bases, and the germline ends lie 16 bases apart. Counted from cysteine to phenylalanine, this CDR3 has 15 amino acids. Kept here is only the CDR3 DNA, which spans 45 bases and is read in frame from base 1. The collaborating institutions used their own protocols to collect whole blood in K2EDTA tubes. For TCRbeta analysis, collaborators shipped samples as frozen whole blood, isolated PBMCs, or DNA extracted from either of those sample types. This entry is derived from a study of blood T cell repertoires in COVID-19 (dated by TCRdb to the early 2020s). General notes on the study: Samples covering the acute and convalescent phases of COVID-19 were provided by collaborators in the United States, Italy and Spain. The dataset comprised deeply sampled blood TCRbeta repertoires from subjects exposed to, actively infected with, or recovered from COVID-19. A freely available public database, intended as a resource for researchers studying the immune response to SARS-CoV-2, is where the repertoires were released. Where available, HLA class I and class II types were obtained from metadata supplied by the sample provider rather than from assay-based typing. The prospective study material was composed of cDNA or gDNA derived from T cells, B-cell-depleted T cells, or PBMCs. The samples were drawn from the first 160 participants of the ongoing ImmuneRACE study and from over 950 subjects provided by 6 global collaborators. A de-identified subject ID, COVID-19 status, age in years and sex were almost always included in the sample metadata.

The paper's findings and limits, for the study overall: The quantity of clinical and demographic metadata differed by source and by participant and was supplied without curation.

The immunoSEQ Assay, a bias-controlled multiplex PCR, was used to amplify TCRbeta CDR3 regions from genomic DNA. Turning to the authors' computational methods: The number of nucleated cells in each sample was estimated by amplification of reference gene primers within the assay. To quantify the absolute abundance of each unique TCRbeta CDR3 rearrangement, sequence reads were collapsed and filtered. Productive Simpson clonality was computed per sample as the square root of Simpson's diversity index over productive rearrangements. TCRdb carries this immuneACCESS record with in-frame sequences only. Its versions omit some clonotypes, under half of them owing to an unresolved V gene in the studies checked, with the rest unexplained. Clonal size and the V and J genes are those of that table, whereas D and trimming came from the DNA. This sample comprises some 130,000 clones, around three quarters of them detected only once. In total, the top ten clones hold approximately 3.5% of the sample.

The source is a man aged 60-69 years with acute or convalescent COVID-19. The V and J segments used are TRBV28 and TRBJ2-7; TRBD2 is a possible D gene, resting on 6 matching bases. Sequencing was carried out using peripheral blood. CDR3 loop: CASSSWLRTNYEQYF. The bases read TGTGCCAGCAGTTCCTGGCTGAGGACTAACTACGAGCAGTACTTC.